One and the same sample provided the 22 T cell receptor beta chains below, sequenced in a study of shared clonotypes between healthy human individuals. Sequencing used immunoSEQ multiplex PCR; TCRdb keeps in-frame clones, though not all of them. There are 1,100,000 or so clones in the sample; 75% to 80% occur only once, and roughly 0.56% lies in the top ten. The sample comprised memory CD4+ T cells from PBMCs. Subset specified: CD45RA-negative fraction. The receptors were gathered from a man between 18 and 35 years old in good health. Some clones in this sample may be carry-over from other donors' samples.

This clone was seen just once. The V gene is TRBV5-5, the J gene TRBJ1-3; D is uncertain. Trimming cost V 0 bases and J 4 bases, with 5 bases left between them. The CDR3 length is 13 residues. CDR1 SGHKS and CDR2 YYEKEE come from the germline V gene (reference sequence). CDR3 loop: CASSLGYGNTIYF. The CDR3 DNA sequence: TGTGCCAGCAGCTTGGGGTACGGAAACACCATATATTTT.

The chain couples TRBV4-3 to TRBJ2-6; D is ambiguous. V was pared by 4 bases and J by 3 bases, with 13 bases between. Germline values: CDR1 LGHNA, CDR2 YSLEER. The CDR3 loop spans 16 amino acids. The CDR3 reads CASSPILGGGANVLTF. The CDR3 nucleotides read TGCGCCAGCAGCCCCATCCTCGGTGGTGGGGCCAACGTCCTGACTTTC.

This sequence joins TRBV6-6 and TRBJ1-1; tentative D call: TRBD1 (5 bases). V dropped 6 bases and J dropped 4 bases, with 9 bases sitting between them. The CDR3 runs to 12 residues. Germline CDR1 MNHNY, CDR2 SVGAGI (reference sequence). The CDR3 loop is CASSPGGTEAFF. CDR3 coding DNA: TGTGCCAGCAGCCCTGGGGGCACTGAAGCTTTCTTT.

This clone came up many times. J is TRBJ2-3 and V is TRBV28, with unresolved D. CDR3 length: 13 amino acids. The V gene lost 5 bases and the J gene lost 5 bases, with 11 bases spanning the gap. Germline V gene data show CDR1 as MDHEN and CDR2 as SYDVKM. CDR3 sequence reads: CASSPRMGDTQYF. The CDR3 DNA reads TGTGCCAGCAGTCCCCGGATGGGAGATACGCAGTATTTT. The complete variable domain, with remaining parts taken from reference TRBV28 and TRBJ2-3, reads DVKVTQSSRYLVKRTGEKVFLECVQDMDHENMFWYRQDPGLGLRLIYFSYDVKMKEKGDIPEGYSVSREKKERFSLILESASTNQTSMYLCASSPRMGDTQYFGPGTRLTVL.

The chain employs TRBV9 and TRBJ2-2, with TRBD1 matching over 7 bases. J lost 6 bases, V lost 0 bases, and 5 bases had no gene match. The CDR3 sequence is 15 residues long. Per the germline V gene, CDR1 is SGDLS and CDR2 is YYNGEE. The chain's CDR3 is CASSVVTGLSGELFF. Written as DNA, the CDR3 is TGTGCCAGCAGCGTAGTGACAGGGTTATCCGGGGAGCTGTTTTTT.

V usage is TRBV5-1 and J usage is TRBJ2-5; D remains ambiguous. Trimming cost V 0 bases and J 2 bases, with 14 bases left between them. The germline gives CDR1 SGHRS, CDR2 YFSETQ. The CDR3 contains 16 residues. CDR3 nucleotides: TGCGCCAGCAGCTTGGTGGGTCCAACCAGACAAGAGACCCAGTACTTC. The encoded protein is CASSLVGPTRQETQYF.

Of note for this clone: Other DNA sequences of this sample code for an identical CDR3. The chain couples TRBV7-3 to TRBJ2-3, with D uncertain. Germline CDR1 reads SGHTA; CDR2 reads FQGTGA. The CDR3 totals 13 residues. The ends were cut back, 5 bases at V and 0 bases at J, with 6 bases in the middle. The CDR3 DNA follows: TGTGCCAGCAGCCTACTAAGCACAGATACGCAGTATTTT. Translation gives CASSLLSTDTQYF.

The V gene is TRBV5-8, the J gene TRBJ2-3, with a possible D match to TRBD1 (5 bases). Trimming pared 2 bases from V and 2 bases from J, leaving 12 bases between. Germline V gene data show CDR1 as SGHTS and CDR2 as YDEGEE. The CDR3 runs to 15 residues. The CDR3 DNA reads TGTGCCAGCAGCTTCCAAGTGGGGCACACAGATACGCAGTATTTT. Translated: CASSFQVGHTDTQYF.

The V gene is TRBV7-3, the J gene TRBJ2-1, with D perhaps matching TRBD1 or TRBD2 (5 bases each). CDR3 length equals 14 residues. Trimming removed 5 bases at V and 5 bases at J, with 13 bases between. Germline V lookup: CDR1 SGHTA, CDR2 FQGTGA. CDR3 in amino acids: CASSPTGPDNEQFF. Here the CDR3 DNA reads TGTGCCAGCAGCCCCACGGGGCCGGACAATGAGCAGTTCTTC.

The chain couples TRBV7-2 to TRBJ1-4; TRBD1 might be the D (6 bases). Germline CDR1 SGHTA, CDR2 FQGNSA. Trimming pared 1 base from V and 8 bases from J, leaving 11 bases between. This CDR3 has 14 residues. CDR3: CASSLEQGNEKLFF. Here the CDR3 DNA reads TGTGCCAGCAGCTTAGAACAGGGTAACGAAAAACTGTTTTTT. The full variable domain, rest sourced from reference TRBV7-2 and TRBJ1-4, is GAGVSQSPSNKVTEKGKDVELRCDPISGHTALYWYRQSLGQGLEFLIYFQGNSAPDKSGLPSDRFSAERTGGSVSTLTIQRTQQEDSAVYLCASSLEQGNEKLFFGSGTQLSVL.

Concerning this clone: The junction departs from the called germline gene at one end, perhaps through a read error. The rearrangement uses TRBV6-5 and TRBJ1-1; TRBD1 agrees at 7 bases. The V gene's germline CDR1 is MNHEY and CDR2 SVGAGI. This CDR3 region has 13 residues. In nucleotides, the CDR3 is TGTGCCAGCAGTCCCCGACAGGGCCGGTCTTCGGTTTTT. Its protein product is CASSPRQGRSSVF.

The rearrangement joins TRBV7-3 to TRBJ2-6; unclear D gene. This CDR3 comprises 16 residues. Germline V gene lookup returns CDR1 SGHTA and CDR2 FQGTGA. V was cut by 5 bases and J by 2 bases, with 13 bases left in between. The CDR3 spells CASSPTSGAGANVLTF. The CDR3 nucleotides are TGTGCCAGCAGCCCGACATCCGGCGCTGGGGCCAACGTCCTGACTTTC.

The rearrangement uses TRBV7-9 and TRBJ2-5; D is perhaps TRBD1 (6 bases). Germline-derived CDR1 and CDR2 are SEHNR and FQNEAQ (reference sequence). This CDR3 comprises 13 residues. The ends were cut back, 3 bases at V and 5 bases at J, with 10 bases in the middle. For the CDR3, the DNA is TGTGCCAGCAGCTTGAGACAGGCCGAGACCCAGTACTTC. Its translation: CASSLRQAETQYF.

The J gene is TRBJ1-2, the V gene TRBV19, with D hard to call. Germline lookup yields CDR1 LNHDA and CDR2 SQIVND (reference sequence). The CDR3 runs 14 residues. V shed 5 bases and J shed 1 base, with 11 bases lying between them. CDR3 sequence (DNA): TGTGCCAGTAGTCGCGCGGGGAGTAACTATGGCTACACCTTC. This encodes CASSRAGSNYGYTF.

This clone was recorded a few times. The rearrangement links TRBV4-3 to TRBJ1-4; D remains unclear. Per the germline V gene, CDR1 is LGHNA and CDR2 is YSLEER. Trimming took off 0 bases at V and 4 bases at J, with 15 bases between the two ends. CDR3 length equals 17 residues. The CDR3 bases are TGCGCCAGCAGCCAAGATTGGTTCGGGCCTTATAATGAAAAACTGTTTTTT. Translation gives CASSQDWFGPYNEKLFF.

The chain uses TRBV27 and TRBJ2-7, with 10 nucleotides matching TRBD2. Germline values: CDR1 MNHEY, CDR2 SMNVEV (reference sequence). CDR3 length: 14 residues. V shed 6 bases and J 2 bases; nucleotides not matched to a gene: 4. The DNA of the CDR3 is TGTGCCAGCAGGCCTAGCGGGGGACCCTACGAGCAGTACTTC. Translation: CASRPSGGPYEQYF.

The V gene is TRBV15, the J gene TRBJ2-1; the D is unclear. Germline lookup yields CDR1 LNHNV and CDR2 YYDKDF (reference sequence). The CDR3 is made up of 17 amino acids. With 0 bases removed from V and 7 bases from J, the gap between germline ends came to 19 bases. The CDR3 nucleotides read TGTGCCACCAGCAGAGATACAAGGGCGGTAGTATCAAATGAGCAGTTCTTC. Translation gives CATSRDTRAVVSNEQFF. Supplemented by reference TRBV15 and TRBJ2-1, the full variable domain reads DAMVIQNPRYQVTQFGKPVTLSCSQTLNHNVMYWYQQKSSQAPKLLFHYYDKDFNNEADTPDNFQSRRPNTSFCFLDIRSPGLGDTAMYLCATSRDTRAVVSNEQFFGPGTRLTVL.

The chain uses TRBV5-4 and TRBJ2-1, with TRBD2 matching over 10 bases. J was trimmed by 6 bases and V by 1 base; bases with no gene match: 13. Germline lookup yields CDR1 SGHNT and CDR2 YYREEE (reference sequence). The CDR3 spans 18 residues. DNA of the CDR3: TGTGCCAGCAGCTTGCGTCGGAGGGGGCTAGCGGGAGTCAATGAGCAGTTCTTC. Its protein product is CASSLRRRGLAGVNEQFF.

The rearrangement joins TRBV19 to TRBJ2-5; 9 bases align to TRBD1. The ends lost 5 bases at V and 1 base at J; junction bases unmatched: 5. The CDR3 has 15 amino acids. Germline lookup yields CDR1 LNHDA and CDR2 SQIVND (reference sequence). The CDR3 coding sequence is TGTGCCAGTAGTTCGTGGACAGGGGCCCAAGAGACCCAGTACTTC. It yields the protein CASSSWTGAQETQYF.

The chain links TRBV5-4 to TRBJ1-3, with a possible D match to TRBD1 (5 bases). The CDR3 totals 14 residues. Germline V gene sequence: CDR1 SGHNT, CDR2 YYREEE (reference sequence). Trimming left V 4 bases short and J 2 bases short, with 10 bases between. The CDR3 nucleotides read TGTGCCAGCAGCCCCCCGGGGGCTGGAAACACCATATATTTT. Amino acid sequence: CASSPPGAGNTIYF.

The chain has TRBV2 and TRBJ2-5, with D possibly being TRBD1 (6 bases). The CDR3 consists of 13 residues. The germline V gene has CDR1 SNHLY and CDR2 FYNNEI. Trimming stripped 5 bases from V and 3 bases from J, with 10 bases between. The CDR3 DNA sequence: TGTGCCAGCAGTACCGACAGGAAAGAGACCCAGTACTTC. It specifies CASSTDRKETQYF.

J is TRBJ2-3 and V is TRBV10-3, with D tentatively TRBD1 (6 bases). CDR3 length: 16 residues. The germline V gene encodes CDR1 ENHRY and CDR2 SYGVKD. V was cut by 6 bases and J by 4 bases, with 20 bases left in between. The CDR3 protein is CAISPPPRGVADTQYF. The CDR3 DNA reads as TGTGCCATCAGCCCCCCGCCCAGGGGTGTTGCAGATACGCAGTATTTT.